This T cell receptor beta chain was recorded in a study of T cell responses to AZD1222 COVID-19 vaccine. Whole-study context: Some second doses came at about 4 weeks and others at about 12 weeks; these were pooled.

Regarding the study as a whole: Most donors were white British, females outnumbered males, and clonal diversity was possibly underestimated. Among spike-specific TCRs, nearly half reportedly target unmutated variant regions. CD4 TCRs covered the whole spike, strongest at regions 160-218 and 743-854.

In regard to this clone: The antigen is not known.

Data came from immunoSEQ multiplex PCR; TCRdb stores just in-frame clones and leaves some out. Of 100,000 to 150,000 clones in the sample, 90% were seen once. The sequence was collected from an adult in good health. The sequences come from peripheral blood, collected on day 0 of AZD1222 vaccination.

CDR3 sequence reads: CASSRDRGVYEAFF. As DNA, the CDR3 is TGTGCCAGCAGCCGTGACAGGGGGGTATATGAAGCTTTCTTT. The J gene is TRBJ1-1, the V gene TRBV7-2; 9 bases agree with TRBD1. Germline assignment: CDR1 SGHTA and CDR2 FQGNSA. The J segment lost 7 bases and the V segment lost 5 bases, leaving 8 bases of the junction unmatched. There are 14 residues in the CDR3.